These 24 T cell receptor beta chains were all obtained from the same sample, sequenced in a study of blood T cell repertoires in COVID-19. Sequencing was performed with immunoSEQ multiplex PCR; in TCRdb, only in-frame clones are kept and a portion is missing. The sample has 95,000 to 150,000 clones, just under 90% seen once. Sequencing input: peripheral blood. The origin of the receptors is a woman aged 45-65 years with acute or convalescent COVID-19.

The chain recombines TRBV5-1 with TRBJ1-4, with D unclear. Trimming shortened V by 4 bases and J by 0 bases, and 10 bases separated the two germline ends. The CDR3 consists of 15 residues. Germline CDR1 and CDR2: SGHRS and YFSETQ. The CDR3 is CASSPPLATNEKLFF. The CDR3 DNA reads TGCGCCAGCAGCCCCCCCCTTGCAACTAATGAAAAACTGTTTTTT.

The chain has TRBV14 and TRBJ1-6; D is unclear. Trimming cost V 3 bases and J 11 bases, with 8 bases left between them. This CDR3 is built from 12 residues. CDR1 and CDR2 (germline): SGHDN, FVKESK. The CDR3 DNA is TGTGCCAGCAGCCACAACCGGGCACCCCTCCACTTT. It is translated as CASSHNRAPLHF.

The V and J genes are TRBV5-6 and TRBJ1-3; D is unresolved. The CDR3 runs 12 residues. Germline CDR1 reads SGHDT; CDR2 reads YYEEEE. V dropped 6 bases and J dropped 4 bases, with 8 bases sitting between them. This CDR3 is CASTRPGNTIYF. The CDR3 DNA sequence: TGTGCCAGCACCAGGCCAGGAAACACCATATATTTT. The complete variable domain, with remaining parts taken from reference TRBV5-6 and TRBJ1-3, reads DAGVTQSPTHLIKTRGQQVTLRCSPKSGHDTVSWYQQALGQGPQFIFQYYEEEERQRGNFPDRFSGHQFPNYSSELNVNALLLGDSALYLCASTRPGNTIYFGEGSWLTVV.

The chain has TRBV4-1 and TRBJ2-5, with 13 bases fitting TRBD2. Germline-derived CDR1 and CDR2 are MGHRA and YSYEKL. With 2 bases clipped from V and 5 bases from J, the junction kept 14 bases outside the gene matches. The CDR3 totals 19 residues. CDR3 sequence: CASSQTGTSGIKAWETQYF. CDR3 bases: TGCGCCAGCAGCCAAACCGGGACTAGCGGGATCAAAGCATGGGAGACCCAGTACTTC.

The V call is TRBV9, the J call TRBJ2-3; 7 bases match TRBD1. The CDR3 extends over 15 amino acids. J was trimmed by 5 bases and V by 3 bases; bases with no gene match: 9. Germline CDR1 reads SGDLS; CDR2 reads YYNGEE. The DNA for the CDR3 is TGTGCCAGCAGCGAGTTAGACAGGGCAGAAGATACGCAGTATTTT. It codes for CASSELDRAEDTQYF.

The chain combines TRBV6-2 or TRBV6-3 with TRBJ2-1; TRBD2 matches 11 bases. Trimming removed 4 bases from V and 3 bases from J; junction bases left unmatched: 20. Germline loops: CDR1 MNHEY, CDR2 SVGEGT. The CDR3 length is 21 residues. The CDR3 is CASSLNPLAGEGLRFYNEQFF. In nucleotides, the CDR3 is TGTGCCAGCAGTTTAAACCCACTAGCGGGAGAGGGACTACGGTTCTACAATGAGCAGTTCTTC.

V and J are TRBV19 and TRBJ2-2; a weak D match, TRBD1 (5 bases). CDR3 length equals 14 residues. Per germline, CDR1 LNHDA and CDR2 SQIVND (reference sequence). With 7 bases removed from V and 3 bases from J, the gap between germline ends came to 12 bases. CDR3 in DNA: TGTGCCAGTACCCAGGGTCTCCACACCGGGGAGCTGTTTTTT. As protein: CASTQGLHTGELFF.

The chain carries TRBV6-2 or TRBV6-3 and TRBJ2-1, with 7 bases that match TRBD2. The CDR3 contains 18 residues. Looked up from germline, CDR1 is MNHEY and CDR2 is SVGEGT. V lost 0 bases to trimming and J lost 4 bases; unmatched junction nucleotides: 12. DNA for the CDR3: TGTGCCAGCAGTTACTCTTTGGGATCGGCGGGGGAGTACAATGAGCAGTTCTTC. Protein sequence: CASSYSLGSAGEYNEQFF.

This chain uses TRBV18 with TRBJ1-6; the D gene is possibly TRBD1 (6 bases). Germline CDR1 reads KGHSH; CDR2 reads LQKENI. V was clipped by 6 bases and J by 8 bases, with 17 bases between them. CDR3 length: 15 residues. The CDR3 sequence: CASSRDYRDDSPLHF. CDR3 coding DNA: TGTGCCAGCTCCCGGGATTACAGGGACGATTCACCCCTCCACTTT.

The chain joins TRBV5-1 to TRBJ2-7; tentative D call: TRBD1 (6 bases). The CDR3 covers 14 residues. The V end lost 2 bases, the J end lost 6 bases, and 15 bases lay between the germline ends. CDR1 and CDR2 (germline): SGHRS, YFSETQ. The CDR3 coding sequence is TGCGCCAGCAGCTTAATGGGACAACTCCTCGAGCAGTACTTC. This sequence encodes CASSLMGQLLEQYF.

This chain uses TRBV19 with TRBJ1-2; unclear D gene. The ends were cut back, 4 bases at V and 4 bases at J, with 13 bases in the middle. Germline V lookup: CDR1 LNHDA, CDR2 SQIVND (reference sequence). The CDR3 totals 14 residues. The CDR3 sequence is CASSTVNPIYGYTF. The CDR3 DNA follows: TGTGCCAGTAGTACAGTAAACCCAATCTATGGCTACACCTTC.

This clone has just one count. The chain is built from TRBV7-8 and TRBJ2-3, with TRBD2 matching over 14 bases. V lost 5 bases and J lost 7; bases outside the gene matches: 8. The CDR3 spans 16 residues. Looked up from germline, CDR1 is SGHVS and CDR2 is FQNEAQ. For the CDR3, the DNA is TGTGCCAGCAGCCCAGGGACTAGCGGGGGTCTATATACGCAGTATTTT. Protein sequence: CASSPGTSGGLYTQYF.

The CDR3 loop reads CASSLRENTEAFF. In DNA, the CDR3 is TGTGCCAGCAGCTTACGGGAGAACACTGAAGCTTTCTTT. This chain connects TRBV7-2 to TRBJ1-1; no definite D call. Trimming pared 2 bases from V and 1 base from J, leaving 5 bases between. The CDR3 extends over 13 amino acids. From germline, CDR1 is SGHTA and CDR2 FQGNSA.

This clone was found a few times. This chain connects TRBV4-1 to TRBJ2-5, with D possibly TRBD2 on 5 matching bases. The V end lost 0 bases, the J end lost 2 bases, and 10 bases lay between the germline ends. CDR1 is MGHRA and CDR2 is YSYEKL in the germline V gene. CDR3 length equals 15 residues. The CDR3 DNA sequence: TGCGCCAGCAGCCAAGATCTTAGCGCACAAGAGACCCAGTACTTC. It translates to CASSQDLSAQETQYF.

The chain carries TRBV18 and TRBJ1-6; D uncertain. This CDR3 is 15 amino acids long. Trimming cost V 4 bases and J 5 bases, with 12 bases left between them. From germline, CDR1 is KGHSH and CDR2 LQKENI. CDR3 amino acids: CASSRGSRNNSPLHF. Here the CDR3 DNA reads TGTGCCAGCTCACGAGGGTCCCGCAATAATTCACCCCTCCACTTT.

The J gene is TRBJ2-2, the V gene TRBV10-3; weak D call: TRBD1 (5 bases). The V gene lost 4 bases and the J gene lost 6 bases, with 18 bases spanning the gap. The CDR3 has 16 amino acids. Germline CDR1 and CDR2: ENHRY and SYGVKD. DNA for the CDR3: TGTGCCATCAGTGGAGTACAGGTTAATCTAGCCGGGGAGCTGTTTTTT. Translation gives CAISGVQVNLAGELFF.

The rearrangement uses TRBV11-2 and TRBJ1-2, with D possibly TRBD1 on 6 matching bases. The CDR3 length is 14 residues. The V end lost 1 base, the J end lost 4 bases, and 10 bases lay between the germline ends. CDR1 and CDR2 from the germline V gene are SGHAT and FQNNGV. CDR3 amino acids: CASSLGQGPYGYTF. In nucleotides, the CDR3 is TGTGCCAGCAGCTTAGGGCAGGGGCCCTATGGCTACACCTTC.

V usage is TRBV3-1 (or the pseudogene TRBV3-2) and J usage is TRBJ2-4, with D hard to call. Deletions cut 0 bases from V and 0 bases from J, with 15 bases between. Germline V lookup: CDR1 LGHDT, CDR2 YNNKEL (reference sequence). The CDR3 has 18 amino acids. The CDR3 bases are TGTGCCAGCAGCCAAGATGAAGAACTGCCCTTAGCCAAAAACATTCAGTACTTC. It codes for CASSQDEELPLAKNIQYF.

The CDR3 region has the DNA TGCGCCAGCAGCAGAGGGGGGACAGGGGATTCACCCCTCCACTTT. It encodes CASSRGGTGDSPLHF. The genes are TRBV5-1 and TRBJ1-6; 10 bases agree with TRBD1. Germline loops: CDR1 SGHRS, CDR2 YFSETQ. CDR3 size: 15 residues. Losses at the gene ends were 4 bases for V and 8 bases for J; bases not matched to a gene: 6. Full variable domain (rest looked up from reference TRBV5-1 and TRBJ1-6): KAGVTQTPRYLIKTRGQQVTLSCSPISGHRSVSWYQQTPGQGLQFLFEYFSETQRNKGNFPGRFSGRQFSNSRSEMNVSTLELGDSALYLCASSRGGTGDSPLHFGNGTRLTVT.

The rearrangement uses TRBV7-2 and TRBJ1-2; D unclear. From germline, CDR1 is SGHTA and CDR2 FQGNSA. Trimming removed 4 bases from V and 4 bases from J, with 10 bases in between. The CDR3 covers 13 residues. The CDR3 coding sequence is TGTGCCAGCAGCTCGCAAGAGTCCTATGGCTACACCTTC. Its protein is CASSSQESYGYTF.

CDR3 DNA sequence: TGTGCCAGCAGTTCAACGACTAGCTCGAGGGATGAGCAGTTCTTC. Its translation is CASSSTTSSRDEQFF. The V gene is TRBV28, the J gene TRBJ2-1; 7 nucleotides match TRBD2. CDR3 length: 15 residues. V was clipped by 4 bases and J by 8 bases; unmatched bases: 11. Germline lookup yields CDR1 MDHEN and CDR2 SYDVKM.

This clone was counted once. At one end the junction does not follow the germline gene, possibly because of a read error. The chain couples TRBV5-4 to TRBJ1-1, with D tentatively TRBD1 (5 bases). This CDR3 contains 14 residues. Germline V gene lookup returns CDR1 SGHNT and CDR2 YYREEE (reference sequence). Here the CDR3 reads CASSLDTMNTEAFF. Here the CDR3 DNA reads TGTGCCAGCAGTTTGGACACTATGAACACTGAAGCTTTCTTT.

V gene TRBV11-3 combines with J gene TRBJ2-5, with 12 positions matching TRBD2. Per germline, CDR1 SGHNT and CDR2 YENEEA. This CDR3 has 18 amino acids. J gave up 2 bases and V 1 base, and 8 bases lay outside the gene matches. The CDR3 loop reads CASSLARTSGVLQETQYF. CDR3 coding DNA: TGTGCCAGCAGCTTAGCGCGGACTAGCGGGGTTCTACAAGAGACCCAGTACTTC.

This clone turned up a few times. The chain carries TRBV27 and TRBJ1-2; D may be TRBD1 (6 bases). The CDR3 sequence is 14 residues long. Looked up from germline, CDR1 is MNHEY and CDR2 is SMNVEV (reference sequence). Trimming removed 9 bases from V and 4 bases from J, with 18 bases in between. Here the CDR3 reads CASYGGATSYGYTF. The DNA of the CDR3 is TGTGCCAGTTATGGGGGCGCGACAAGCTATGGCTACACCTTC.